The T cell receptor (beta chain) described here comes from a study of T cell repertoires in ileal Crohn's disease. Study context: Every patient was operated on for stricturing (roughly 60%) or penetrating (around 40%) complications.

Profiled with immunoSEQ multiplex PCR; TCRdb holds only in-frame clones, not every one. The sample includes 6,000 or so clones, 72% of them seen just once. Notes on the study in general: All patients with clonality above 26.8% had endoscopic recurrence. Sorted CD8 T cells held more high-frequency clones than CD4.

In regard to this clone: The antigen remains unidentified.

Deletions cut 1 base from V and 5 bases from J, with 15 bases between. The CDR3 contains 15 residues. Germline CDR1 KGHSH, CDR2 LQKENI. V is TRBV18 and J is TRBJ2-7, with a tentative D call TRBD2 (6 bases). Material: ileal tissue. The clonotype originates from an adult with Crohn's disease. In DNA form, the CDR3 reads TGTGCCAGCTCACCACATGTGGGAGGAACGGACGAGCAGTACTTC. Amino acids: CASSPHVGGTDEQYF.